The text below deals with one TCR beta chain. Its target antigen remains unknown. Base qualities are not at hand, and no much larger clone is one base apart. The sample belongs to a study of Ad26.COV2.S vaccination and SARS-CoV-2 variants (dated by TCRdb to the early 2020s). In terms of the full investigation: Sequencing of the TCRbeta repertoire served to evaluate the specificity and breadth of SARS-CoV-2-reactive T cell receptors following Ad26.COV2.S vaccination. The TCR-sequenced set comprised approximately 32 samples: some 20 Ad26.COV2.S vaccine recipients, 5 placebo recipients and 8 SARS-CoV-2 convalescent individuals. General conclusions and limits of the study: The authors noted that the TCR breadth and depth analyses may have underestimated total T cell responses. Compared with placebo recipients, Ad26.COV2.S recipients showed higher spike-specific TCR breadth (P = 0.0014). After vaccination, substantial breadth of spike-specific CD8+ and CD4+ T cell responses was reported. Comparable non-spike TCR breadth was observed between vaccine and placebo recipients, consistent with only spike being contained in the vaccine.

Explained via the paper, the time point label denotes: individuals recovered from natural SARS-CoV-2 infection. The immunoSEQ Assay was used to sequence TCRbeta CDR3 regions. After extraction, genomic DNA underwent amplification by bias-controlled multiplex PCR, followed by high-throughput sequencing. The authors processed their data as follows. To quantify the absolute abundance of each unique TCRbeta CDR3 region, sequences were collapsed and filtered. Usable DNA was measured by amplifying reference genes present in all nucleated cells, and TCRbeta template counts were normalized to that usable DNA to estimate T cell fraction. Repertoire TCRs were annotated as SARS-CoV-2-specific by exact matching of V gene, CDR3 amino acid sequence and J gene to a known reactive TCR set. The reference SARS-CoV-2 TCR set was derived from MIRA and filtered for enrichment in COVID-19-positive ImmuneCODE repertoires, a step that removed public or cross-reactive TCRs. Using the MIRA antigens, annotated TCRs were further analysed by specific ORF or by position within an ORF. Breadth was defined as annotated unique rearrangements over total unique productive rearrangements; depth was the summed frequency of those rearrangements. Two-sided Wilcoxon rank-sum tests were applied when comparing TCR breadth between groups. Drawn from immuneACCESS, this table holds only the in-frame rearrangements with V and J called that TCRdb kept. Clones are partly lost; checked studies trace under half to an unresolved V gene and leave the rest unexplained. V, J and clone size derive from that table, while D and trimming were established from the DNA sequence. Across this sample there are over 110,000 clones, with roughly 88% seen only once. In total, the top ten clones hold less than 6% of the sample.

CDR1 is given as SGHAT and CDR2 as FQNNGV, both from the germline V gene. Trimming at the junction amounts to 4 bases on V and 6 bases on J, and the germline ends lie 7 bases apart. The CDR3 runs 11 residues from the cysteine to the phenylalanine. Just CDR3 DNA is preserved here, 33 bases in frame from base 1. The rearranged segments are TRBV11-2 and TRBJ2-7; TRBD2 is perhaps the D gene, given 6 matching bases. The source material was peripheral blood, sampled after recovery from COVID-19. The origin of this receptor is a human donor who had recovered from COVID-19. Read as DNA, the sequence is TGTGCCAGCAGCTCAGCGGGCGAGCAGTACTTC. Its protein reads: CASSSAGEQYF. The full variable domain, completed from the reference TRBV11-2 and TRBJ2-7 proteins outside the CDR3, reads EAGVAQSPRYKIIEKRQSVAFWCNPISGHATLYWYQQILGQGPKLLIQFQNNGVVDDSQLPKDRFSAERLKGVDSTLKIQPAKLEDSAVYLCASSSAGEQYFGPGTRLTVT.